Listed here are 14 T cell receptor beta chains from one sample, sequenced in a study of blood T cells in healthy people across ages (dated by TCRdb to about 2015). Library method: 5' RACE. The instrument given in TCRdb is Illumina HiSeq 2500. A second PCR of roughly 6 to 11 cycles was run with a J-beta primer mix and a sample-barcoded 5' primer. The public reads were run again by TCRdb, first through fastp at Q25 and then through MiXCR, and only productive beta chains were kept. Identical CDR3 proteins give one entry, which carries the most common genes and DNA. The sample records roughly 2 million distinct CDR3 sequences, less than 50% of which are singletons. The top ten clonotypes cover about 2.1% of the sample. The sequenced material came from blood. These receptors came from a woman aged 40 to 55 in good health.

Of note for this clonotype: Its ends do not fully match the called genes, so a read error is possible. The rearrangement joins TRBV9 to TRBJ2-6; D gene uncertain. This CDR3 comprises 18 residues. Germline V gene sequence: CDR1 SGDLS, CDR2 YYNGEE. This CDR3 is CAGSVAGVTHSGANVLTF. As DNA, the CDR3 is TGTGCCGGCAGCGTAGCTGGGGTTACTCACTCTGGGGCCAACGTCCTGACTTTC.

This clonotype was found a few times. The V and J genes are TRBV29-1 and TRBJ2-4, with no clear D. This CDR3 region has 13 residues. In germline, CDR1 is SQVTM, CDR2 ANQGSEA. V was pared by 5 bases and J by 3 bases, with 11 bases between. The CDR3 sequence: CSVWSPLKNIQYF. In DNA form, the CDR3 reads TGCAGCGTTTGGAGCCCCCTCAAAAACATTCAGTACTTC.

The chain carries TRBV24-1 and TRBJ2-7, with D possibly TRBD2 on 6 matching bases. The J call may be in error: the DNA end matches TRBJ2-5 better. Germline V gives CDR1 KGHDR, CDR2 SFDVKD. The CDR3 runs 14 residues. Written as DNA, the CDR3 is TGTGCCACCAGTGATCCGCTGGGGGGTGGGACCCAGTACTTC. Amino acid sequence: CATSDPLGGGTQYF.

Of note for this clonotype: One junction end does not reproduce the germline sequence, and a read error may be involved. The chain has TRBV6-5 and TRBJ2-5, with a tentative D call TRBD1 (6 bases). The DNA matches TRBJ2-7 better at its end, which makes the J call doubtful. The CDR3 totals 13 residues. Germline values: CDR1 MNHEY, CDR2 SVGAGI. The CDR3 loop reads CTSMSTGAYEQYF. The CDR3 region has the DNA TGTACCAGCATGTCGACAGGCGCCTACGAGCAGTACTTC.

The chain is built from TRBV2 and TRBJ1-5; possible D gene TRBD1, 5 bases. V lost 6 bases, J lost 8 bases, and 20 bases lay in between. From germline, CDR1 is SNHLY and CDR2 FYNNEI. The CDR3 sequence is 15 residues long. CDR3 residues: CASSDRDVWSKPQHF. The CDR3 DNA reads TGTGCCAGCAGCGACCGGGACGTGTGGTCAAAGCCCCAGCATTTT.

The chain couples TRBV29-1 to TRBJ2-3; D call uncertain. V was trimmed by 7 bases and J by 3 bases, leaving 11 bases between them. Germline CDR1 reads SQVTM; CDR2 reads ANQGSEA. This CDR3 is built from 12 residues. CDR3 region: CSALVWTDTQYF. The CDR3, as DNA: TGCAGCGCGCTTGTGTGGACAGATACGCAGTATTTT.

This clonotype was picked up a small number of times. This chain joins TRBV9 and TRBJ2-1; TRBD2 matches 7 bases. V was clipped by 4 bases and J by 1 base; unmatched bases: 8. Germline values: CDR1 SGDLS, CDR2 YYNGEE. The CDR3 has 16 residues. As DNA, the CDR3 is TGTGCCAGCAGCCCCCCTAGCGGCCCGTCCTACAATGAGCAGTTCTTC. This codes for CASSPPSGPSYNEQFF.

In this sample, this clonotype turned up once. This chain uses TRBV6-2 or TRBV6-3 with TRBJ2-4; 8 bases agree with TRBD2. Gene TRBJ2-7 matches the end of the DNA better, so the J call may be wrong. The germline gives CDR1 MNHEY, CDR2 SVGEGT. The CDR3 loop spans 15 amino acids. The CDR3 DNA reads as TGTGCCAGCATCCCTGGGGGACTAGGTATTTACGAGCAGTACTTC. It yields the protein CASIPGGLGIYEQYF.

This clonotype came up a few times. V gene TRBV5-1 combines with J gene TRBJ2-1; the match to TRBD2 covers 8 bases. The V and J ends lost 7 bases and 4 bases, in that order; junction bases with no gene match: 7. The CDR3 contains 14 residues. Germline values: CDR1 SGHRS, CDR2 YFSETQ. The CDR3 sequence: CASGPGGAYNEQFF. CDR3 DNA: TGCGCCAGCGGTCCCGGGGGGGCTTACAATGAGCAGTTCTTC.

The chain couples TRBV6-1 to TRBJ2-5, with D tentatively TRBD2 (6 bases). The J call is uncertain, as TRBJ2-7 better fits the DNA end. The germline CDR1 and CDR2 sequences are MNHNS and SASEGT. The CDR3 consists of 12 residues. For the CDR3, the DNA is TGTGCCAGCGGAGGGGAAACCTACGAGCAGTACTTC. Translated: CASGGETYEQYF.

J is TRBJ1-1 and V is TRBV3-1, with 11 bases that match TRBD1. Looked up from germline, CDR1 is LGHDT and CDR2 is YNNKEL (reference sequence). J gave up 11 bases and V 3 bases, and 5 bases lay outside the gene matches. CDR3 length equals 13 residues. The CDR3 DNA is TGTGCCAGCAGCCAGCCGGACAGGGGGCACGCTTTCTTT. Translation: CASSQPDRGHAFF.

V gene TRBV5-1 combines with J gene TRBJ2-1, with D unresolved. The CDR3 covers 14 residues. V shed 3 bases and J shed 5 bases, with 12 bases lying between them. Germline values: CDR1 SGHRS, CDR2 YFSETQ. The CDR3 protein is CASSSAPPDNEQFF. In nucleotides, the CDR3 is TGCGCCAGCAGCTCGGCTCCCCCGGACAATGAGCAGTTCTTC.

Regarding this clonotype: One junction end disagrees with the germline gene, perhaps due to a read error. This chain connects TRBV10-3 to TRBJ1-5; D is undetermined. The germline CDR1 and CDR2 sequences are ENHRY and SYGVKD. This CDR3 is built from 15 residues. CDR3 residues: CAVSESWQQNQPQHF. As DNA, the CDR3 is TGTGCCGTCAGTGAGTCGTGGCAGCAAAATCAGCCCCAGCATTTT.

Only a few counts were recorded for this clonotype. The CDR3 protein is CASSKGNYGYTF. CDR3 DNA: TGTGCCAGCAGCAAAGGCAACTATGGCTACACCTTC. The rearrangement links TRBV7-9 to TRBJ1-2; D ambiguous. V lost 5 bases and J lost 2, with 6 bases in between. Germline assignment: CDR1 SEHNR and CDR2 FQNEAQ (reference sequence). This CDR3 region has 12 residues.